These T cell receptor beta chains were read from a single sample in a study of CD8+CD57+ T cells in acquired aplastic anemia. MiXCR was run by TCRdb on the reads, yielding one entry per CDR3 protein. This sample has 150,000 to 200,000 distinct CDR3 sequences; roughly 43% occur once, and the top ten carry about 3%. The sequencing sample was made of sorted CD4+, CD8+, or CD8+CD57+ T cells (not recorded which) from PBMCs. These receptors all stem from a human donor with aplastic anemia. The CDR3 runs from the conserved cysteine through the conserved F or W. The D gene is left open where the match is weak. Clone size is stated in some rows and not others, as once, few, many or a class when expanded.

d_gene	v_gene	abundance	j_gene	len	CDR3nt	CDR3aa
TRBD1	TRBV2	few	TRBJ2-3	14	TGTGCTAGAGACACACGGACAGGGTCAGATACGCAGTATTTT	CARDTRTGSDTQYF
TRBD2	TRBV20-1	NA	TRBJ2-3	13	TGCAGTGCTACAAGCGGGGGGTATGGCACGCAGTATTTT	CSATSGGYGTQYF
NA	TRBV18	few	TRBJ1-5	14	TGTGCCAGCTCACCATCAGGGGCGGTTCAGCCCCAGCATTTT	CASSPSGAVQPQHF
NA	TRBV20-1	NA	TRBJ1-1	13	TGCAGTGCTAGAGATTTAGGGGTGTTTGAAGCTTTCTTT	CSARDLGVFEAFF
TRBD1	TRBV7-9	NA	TRBJ1-6	15	TGTGCCAGCAGCTCCCCTGGACAGGGAAATTCACCCCTCCACTTT	CASSSPGQGNSPLHF
NA	TRBV6-5	many	TRBJ1-2	13	TGTGCCAGCAGTTACGGCGGGAACTATGGCTACACCTTC	CASSYGGNYGYTF
NA	TRBV11-2	few	TRBJ1-3	16	TGTGCCAGCAGCGTCAGCTTTCAGAAGTCCGGAAACACCATATATTTT	CASSVSFQKSGNTIYF
TRBD1	TRBV20-1	NA	TRBJ2-1	13	TGCAGTGCAGAGACAGGGGAAGGCAATGAGCAGTTCTTC	CSAETGEGNEQFF
TRBD1	TRBV5-1	NA	TRBJ2-7	14	TGCGCCAGCAGCTGGGGACAGGGGTTGAGCGAGCAGTACTTC	CASSWGQGLSEQYF
NA	TRBV7-2	many	TRBJ1-2	14	TGTGCCAGCAGTCTCAGGGATGTAAAGGGTGGCTACACCTTC	CASSLRDVKGGYTF
TRBD2	TRBV5-4	many	TRBJ2-1	13	TGTGCCAGCAGGAGCGGGGGCTACAATGAGCAGTTCTTC	CASRSGGYNEQFF
NA	TRBV6-6	NA	TRBJ2-5	13	TGTGCCAGCAGTTGGAGGGGGGTTGAGACCCAGTACTTC	CASSWRGVETQYF
NA	TRBV24-1	NA	TRBJ2-5	15	TGTGCCACCAGTGATTTAGGGGGAAAAGAAGAGACCCAGTACTTC	CATSDLGGKEETQYF
NA	TRBV19	NA	TRBJ2-5	14	TGTGCCAGTAGTATAGCCGCAGGAGGTTGGGACCAGTACTTC	CASSIAAGGWDQYF
NA	TRBV15	NA	TRBJ1-1	14	TGTGCCACCAGCAATTGGCCCCTGAACACTGAAGCTTTCTTT	CATSNWPLNTEAFF
NA	TRBV9	once	TRBJ2-1	13	TGTGCCAGCAGCGACAGAGCAACTAATGAGCAGTTCTTC	CASSDRATNEQFF
NA	TRBV12-3/TRBV12-4	NA	TRBJ2-1	15	TGTGCCAGCAGCAATACTAGTCTCCCCTACAATGAGCAGTTCTTC	CASSNTSLPYNEQFF
TRBD1	TRBV6-5	many	TRBJ1-3	17	TGTGCCAGCAGTTACGGGGGACAGACCTCCTCTGGAAACACCATATATTTT	CASSYGGQTSSGNTIYF
TRBD1	TRBV10-3	NA	TRBJ1-1	13	TGTGCCATCAGTTTGACAGGGGGCCGTGAAGCTTTCTTT	CAISLTGGREAFF
NA	TRBV29-1	few	TRBJ2-7	13	TGCAGCGTTGAAGGAGACAGCGGCTACGAGCAGTACTTC	CSVEGDSGYEQYF
TRBD1	TRBV11-2	many	TRBJ2-1	16	TGTGCCAGCAGCTTGAGCAGGGACAGGGGGCGTGATGAGCAGTTCTTC	CASSLSRDRGRDEQFF
NA	TRBV10-3	NA	TRBJ2-1	12	TGTGCCATCAGGGGGGCGGGAAATGAGCAGTTCTTC	CAIRGAGNEQFF
NA	TRBV12-3/TRBV12-4	few	TRBJ2-5	14	TGTGCCAGCAAAACTCCCGGGACAAAAGAGACCCAGTACTTC	CASKTPGTKETQYF
NA	TRBV5-6	NA	TRBJ2-7	15	TGTGCCAGCAGCTTGATTCGGGGTGTGAGGTACGAGCAGTACTTC	CASSLIRGVRYEQYF
NA	TRBV20-1	few	TRBJ2-3	17	TGCAGTGCTAGAGAGGAAGGGGCAGGGATGGACACAGATACGCAGTATTTT	CSAREEGAGMDTDTQYF
TRBD1	TRBV2	few	TRBJ2-7	13	TGTGCCAGCAGTGACAGGGGGCGATACGAGCAGTACTTC	CASSDRGRYEQYF
TRBD2	TRBV6-1	NA	TRBJ2-7	14	TGTTCCAGCAGTGACCGCGGGGGGCGGTACGAGCAGTACTTC	CSSSDRGGRYEQYF
NA	TRBV20-1	NA	TRBJ2-7	13	TGCAGTGCTAGTGAGGGGTCTTTCTACGAGCAGTACTTC	CSASEGSFYEQYF
TRBD2	TRBV9	many	TRBJ2-1	17	TGTGCCAGCAGCGTAGAACTAGCGGGGGGGTCCTACAATGAGCAGTTCTTC	CASSVELAGGSYNEQFF
TRBD2	TRBV9	many	TRBJ2-3	17	TGTGCCAGCAGCGTAGGGGGGGGAACTAGCGGAGGAGATACGCAGTATTTT	CASSVGGGTSGGDTQYF
NA	TRBV28	many	TRBJ1-5	14	TGTGCCAGCAGGGCAACAGGGTACAATCAGCCCCAGCATTTT	CASRATGYNQPQHF
TRBD2	TRBV7-7	many	TRBJ2-1	16	TGTGCTAGCAGCCCAGAAAGCGGGAGGGCCACGAATGAGCAGTTCTTC	CASSPESGRATNEQFF
NA	TRBV18	NA	TRBJ2-1	14	TGTGCCAGCTCACCAGGTGTCGTAGGGAATGAGCAGTTCTTC	CASSPGVVGNEQFF
NA	TRBV7-2	many	TRBJ2-1	16	TGTGCCAGCAGCTTAGTTGCCACGGCTGGCTACAATGAGCAGTTCTTC	CASSLVATAGYNEQFF
NA	TRBV19	NA	TRBJ1-4	15	TGTGCCAGTAGTATACTACAGGGAATCCGTGAAAAACTGTTTTTT	CASSILQGIREKLFF
NA	TRBV19	many	TRBJ2-7	12	TGTGCCAGTAGAGGGGGATCCTACGAGCAGTACTTC	CASRGGSYEQYF
TRBD2	TRBV28	NA	TRBJ2-7	17	TGTGCCAGCAGCGGGACTAGCGGGAGGGCCAAGGTATACGAGCAGTACTTC	CASSGTSGRAKVYEQYF
TRBD1	TRBV15	NA	TRBJ2-2	18	TGTGCCACTAATACCGGGACAGGGGGCGTCGAGAACACCGGGGAGCTGTTTTTT	CATNTGTGGVENTGELFF
NA	TRBV6-1	NA	TRBJ2-3	14	TGTGCCAGCAGTGCACCCGTTCGGGTTGATACGCAGTGTTTT	CASSAPVRVDTQCF
TRBD2	TRBV5-1	NA	TRBJ2-6	16	TGCGCCAGCAGCTTGGTAGCGGGTACTGGGGCCAACGTCCTGACTTTC	CASSLVAGTGANVLTF
TRBD1	TRBV7-9	NA	TRBJ1-1	15	TGTGCCAGCAGCCGTATGACAGGGGGTAACACTGAAGCTTTCTTT	CASSRMTGGNTEAFF
NA	TRBV29-1	NA	TRBJ1-2	13	TGCAGCGTTGAAAGGCAGGGGAACTATGGCTACACCTTC	CSVERQGNYGYTF
NA	TRBV29-1	few	TRBJ1-2	12	TGCAGCACCTTCGGGTCCAACTATGGCTACACCTTC	CSTFGSNYGYTF
TRBD1	TRBV20-1	many	TRBJ1-2	13	TGCAGTGCTAGCTATACAGGGGGCGGCGGCTACACCTTC	CSASYTGGGGYTF
NA	TRBV2	NA	TRBJ2-3	13	TGTGCCAGCTTATCGGTTTCTACAGATACGCAGTATTTT	CASLSVSTDTQYF
NA	TRBV7-8	NA	TRBJ1-2	12	TGTGCCAGCAGCTTCGACAGCTATGGCTACACCTTC	CASSFDSYGYTF
TRBD1	TRBV7-8	NA	TRBJ1-2	15	TGTGCCAGCAGCTTGGGGACAGGCGGTGACTATGGCTACACCTTC	CASSLGTGGDYGYTF